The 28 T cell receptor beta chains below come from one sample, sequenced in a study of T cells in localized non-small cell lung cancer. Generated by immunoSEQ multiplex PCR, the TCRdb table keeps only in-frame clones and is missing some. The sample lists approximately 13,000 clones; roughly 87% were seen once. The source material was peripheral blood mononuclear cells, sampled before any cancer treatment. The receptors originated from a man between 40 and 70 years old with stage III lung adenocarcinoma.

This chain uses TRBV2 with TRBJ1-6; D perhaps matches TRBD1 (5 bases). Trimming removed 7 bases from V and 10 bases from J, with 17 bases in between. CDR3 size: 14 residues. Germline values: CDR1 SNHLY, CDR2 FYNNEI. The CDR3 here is CASIPGKKDSPLHF. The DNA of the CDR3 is TGTGCCAGCATCCCAGGGAAAAAAGACTCACCCCTCCACTTT.

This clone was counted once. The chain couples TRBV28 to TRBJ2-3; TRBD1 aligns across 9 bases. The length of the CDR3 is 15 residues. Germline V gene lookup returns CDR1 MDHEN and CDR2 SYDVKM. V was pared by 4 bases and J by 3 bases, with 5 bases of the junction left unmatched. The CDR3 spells CASSSQDRGTDTQYF. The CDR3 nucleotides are TGTGCCAGCAGTTCCCAGGACAGGGGAACAGATACGCAGTATTTT.

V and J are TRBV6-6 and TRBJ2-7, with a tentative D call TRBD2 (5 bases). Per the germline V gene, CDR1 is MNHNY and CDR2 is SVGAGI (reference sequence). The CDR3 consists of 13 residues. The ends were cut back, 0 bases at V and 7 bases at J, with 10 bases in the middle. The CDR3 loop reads CASSYSRGWEQYF. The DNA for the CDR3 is TGTGCCAGCAGTTACTCTCGGGGTTGGGAGCAGTACTTC.

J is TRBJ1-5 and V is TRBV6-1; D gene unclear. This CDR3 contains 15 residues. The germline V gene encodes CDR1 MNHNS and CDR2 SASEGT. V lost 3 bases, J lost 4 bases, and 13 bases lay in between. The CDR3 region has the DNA TGTGCCAGCAGTGATACGGCAGCGGGTAATCAGCCCCAGCATTTT. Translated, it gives CASSDTAAGNQPQHF.

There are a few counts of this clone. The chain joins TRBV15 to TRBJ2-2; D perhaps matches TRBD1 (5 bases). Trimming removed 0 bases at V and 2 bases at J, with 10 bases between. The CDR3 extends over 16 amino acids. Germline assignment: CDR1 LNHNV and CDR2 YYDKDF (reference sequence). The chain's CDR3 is CATSRDVTDNTGELFF. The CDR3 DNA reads TGTGCCACCAGCAGAGATGTGACAGATAACACCGGGGAGCTGTTTTTT.

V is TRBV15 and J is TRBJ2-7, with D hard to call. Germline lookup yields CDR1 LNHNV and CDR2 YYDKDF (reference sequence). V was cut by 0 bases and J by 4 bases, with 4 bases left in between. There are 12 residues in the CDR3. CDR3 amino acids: CATSRDGYEQYF. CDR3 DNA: TGTGCCACCAGCAGAGATGGGTACGAGCAGTACTTC. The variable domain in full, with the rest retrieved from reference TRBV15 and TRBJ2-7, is DAMVIQNPRYQVTQFGKPVTLSCSQTLNHNVMYWYQQKSSQAPKLLFHYYDKDFNNEADTPDNFQSRRPNTSFCFLDIRSPGLGDTAMYLCATSRDGYEQYFGPGTRLTVT.

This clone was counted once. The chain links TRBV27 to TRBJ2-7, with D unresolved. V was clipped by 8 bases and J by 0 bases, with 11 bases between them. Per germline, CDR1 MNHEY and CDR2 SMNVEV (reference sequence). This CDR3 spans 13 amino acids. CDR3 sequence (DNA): TGTGCCAGCTGGAAACATGGCTCCTACGAGCAGTACTTC. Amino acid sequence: CASWKHGSYEQYF.

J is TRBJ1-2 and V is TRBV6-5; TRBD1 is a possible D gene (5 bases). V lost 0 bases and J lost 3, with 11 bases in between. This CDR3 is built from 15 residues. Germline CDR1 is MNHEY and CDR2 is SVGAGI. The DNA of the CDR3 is TGTGCCAGCAGTTACTCGACAGATATTGACTATGGCTACACCTTC. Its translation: CASSYSTDIDYGYTF.

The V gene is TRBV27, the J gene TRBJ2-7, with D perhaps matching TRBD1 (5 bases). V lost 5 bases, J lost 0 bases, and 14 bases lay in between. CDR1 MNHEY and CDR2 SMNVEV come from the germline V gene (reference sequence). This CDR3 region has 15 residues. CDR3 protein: CASSPLGLPSYEQYF. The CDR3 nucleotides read TGTGCCAGCAGTCCCCTGGGGCTTCCCTCCTACGAGCAGTACTTC.

The CDR3 sequence: CASSWVGEQYF. CDR3 nucleotides: TGTGCCAGCAGTTGGGTGGGGGAGCAGTACTTC. The V and J genes are TRBV5-8 and TRBJ2-7; D ambiguous. V lost 5 bases to trimming and J lost 7 bases, with 10 bases between them. In germline, CDR1 is SGHTS, CDR2 YDEGEE. The length of the CDR3 is 11 residues.

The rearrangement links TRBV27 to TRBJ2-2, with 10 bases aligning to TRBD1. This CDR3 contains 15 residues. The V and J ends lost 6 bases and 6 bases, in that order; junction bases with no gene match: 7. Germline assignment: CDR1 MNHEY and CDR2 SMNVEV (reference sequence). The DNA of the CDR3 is TGTGCCAGCAGCCAAGGGACAGGGGCCGCCGGGGAGCTGTTTTTT. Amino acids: CASSQGTGAAGELFF.

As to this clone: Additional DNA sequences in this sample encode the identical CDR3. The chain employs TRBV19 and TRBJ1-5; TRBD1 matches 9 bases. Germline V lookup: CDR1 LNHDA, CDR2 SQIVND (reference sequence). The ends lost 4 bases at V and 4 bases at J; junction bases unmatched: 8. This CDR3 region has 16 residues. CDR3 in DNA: TGTGCCAGTAGTACAGACAGGGGGTGGGGAAATCAGCCCCAGCATTTT. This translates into CASSTDRGWGNQPQHF.

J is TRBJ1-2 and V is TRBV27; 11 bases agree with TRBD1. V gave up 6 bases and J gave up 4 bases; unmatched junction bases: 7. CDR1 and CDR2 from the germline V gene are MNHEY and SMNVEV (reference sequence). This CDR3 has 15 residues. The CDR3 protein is CASSAVGQGVYGYTF. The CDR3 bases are TGTGCCAGCAGCGCCGTGGGACAGGGGGTCTATGGCTACACCTTC.

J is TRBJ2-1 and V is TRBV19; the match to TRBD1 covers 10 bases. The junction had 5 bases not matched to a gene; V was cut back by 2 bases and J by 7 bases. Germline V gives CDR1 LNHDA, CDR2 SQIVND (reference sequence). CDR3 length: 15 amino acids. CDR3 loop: CASSIRQGASNEQFF. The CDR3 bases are TGTGCCAGTAGTATAAGACAGGGGGCGAGTAATGAGCAGTTCTTC.

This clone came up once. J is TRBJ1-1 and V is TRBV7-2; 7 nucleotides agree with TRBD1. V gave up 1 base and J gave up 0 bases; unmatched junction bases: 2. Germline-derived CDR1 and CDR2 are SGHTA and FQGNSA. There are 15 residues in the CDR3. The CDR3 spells CASSLGQGVNTEAFF. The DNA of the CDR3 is TGTGCCAGCAGCTTAGGTCAGGGGGTGAACACTGAAGCTTTCTTT.

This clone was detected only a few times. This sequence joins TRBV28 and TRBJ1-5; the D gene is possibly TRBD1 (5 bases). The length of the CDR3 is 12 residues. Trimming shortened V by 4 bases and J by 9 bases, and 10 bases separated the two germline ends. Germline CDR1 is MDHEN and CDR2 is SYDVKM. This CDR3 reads CASSSRQLPQHF. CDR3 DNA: TGTGCCAGCAGTTCTCGACAGTTGCCCCAGCATTTT.

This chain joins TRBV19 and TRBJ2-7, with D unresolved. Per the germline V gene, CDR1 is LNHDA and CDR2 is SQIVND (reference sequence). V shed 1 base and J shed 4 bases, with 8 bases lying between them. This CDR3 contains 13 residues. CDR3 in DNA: TGTGCCAGTAGTATAGGAAGAGAGTACGAGCAGTACTTC. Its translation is CASSIGREYEQYF.

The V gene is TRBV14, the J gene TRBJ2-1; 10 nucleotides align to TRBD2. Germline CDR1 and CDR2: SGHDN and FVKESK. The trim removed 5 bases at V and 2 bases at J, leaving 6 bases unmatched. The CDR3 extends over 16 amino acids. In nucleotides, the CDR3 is TGTGCCAGCAGCGTGCTAGCGGGAGCTCCCTACAATGAGCAGTTCTTC. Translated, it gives CASSVLAGAPYNEQFF.

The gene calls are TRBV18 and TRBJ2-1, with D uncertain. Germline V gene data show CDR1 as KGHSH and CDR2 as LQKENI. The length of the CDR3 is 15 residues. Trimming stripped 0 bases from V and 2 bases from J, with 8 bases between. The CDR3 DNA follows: TGTGCCAGCTCACCACCGAACACCCCCTACAATGAGCAGTTCTTC. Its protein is CASSPPNTPYNEQFF.

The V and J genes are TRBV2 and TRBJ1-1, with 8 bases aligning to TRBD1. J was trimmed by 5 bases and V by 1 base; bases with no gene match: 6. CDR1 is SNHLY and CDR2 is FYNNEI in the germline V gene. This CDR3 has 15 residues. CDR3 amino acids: CASSEEPRGRTEAFF. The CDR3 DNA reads TGTGCCAGCAGTGAAGAACCCAGGGGGCGGACTGAAGCTTTCTTT.

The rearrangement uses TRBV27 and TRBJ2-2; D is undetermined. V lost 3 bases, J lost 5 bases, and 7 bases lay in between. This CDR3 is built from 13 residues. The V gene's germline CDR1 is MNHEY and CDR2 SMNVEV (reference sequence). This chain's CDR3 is CASSFVATGELFF. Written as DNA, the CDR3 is TGTGCCAGCAGTTTTGTGGCTACCGGGGAGCTGTTTTTT.

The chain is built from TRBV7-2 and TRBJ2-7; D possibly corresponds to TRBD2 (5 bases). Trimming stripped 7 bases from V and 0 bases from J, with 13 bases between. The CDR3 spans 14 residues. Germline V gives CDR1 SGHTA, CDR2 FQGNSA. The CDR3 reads CASTPGGPSYEQYF. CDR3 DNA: TGTGCCAGCACCCCCGGCGGGCCCTCCTACGAGCAGTACTTC. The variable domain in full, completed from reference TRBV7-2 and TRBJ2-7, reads GAGVSQSPSNKVTEKGKDVELRCDPISGHTALYWYRQSLGQGLEFLIYFQGNSAPDKSGLPSDRFSAERTGGSVSTLTIQRTQQEDSAVYLCASTPGGPSYEQYFGPGTRLTVT.

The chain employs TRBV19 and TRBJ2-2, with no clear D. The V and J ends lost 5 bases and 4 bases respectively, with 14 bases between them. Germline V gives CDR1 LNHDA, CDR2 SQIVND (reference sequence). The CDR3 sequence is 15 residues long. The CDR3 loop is CASSGPESITGELFF. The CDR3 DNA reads TGTGCCAGTAGTGGGCCAGAGTCGATCACCGGGGAGCTGTTTTTT.

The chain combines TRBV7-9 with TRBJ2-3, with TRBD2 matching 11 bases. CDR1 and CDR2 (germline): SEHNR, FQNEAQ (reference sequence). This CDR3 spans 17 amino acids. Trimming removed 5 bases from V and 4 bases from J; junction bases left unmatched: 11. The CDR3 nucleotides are TGTGCCAGCAGCAAAACTAGCGGGAGTCGCTTTGCAGATACGCAGTATTTT. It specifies CASSKTSGSRFADTQYF.

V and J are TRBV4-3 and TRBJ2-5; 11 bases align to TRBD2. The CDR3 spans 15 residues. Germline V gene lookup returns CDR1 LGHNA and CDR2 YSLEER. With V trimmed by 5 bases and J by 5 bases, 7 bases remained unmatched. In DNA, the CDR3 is TGCGCCAGCAGCGCGACTAGCGGGGTCCAGGAGACCCAGTACTTC. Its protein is CASSATSGVQETQYF.

The DNA of the CDR3 is TGTGCCAGTAGTGGGACAGGGGGCTCTGGGGCCAACGTCCTGACTTTC. Protein sequence: CASSGTGGSGANVLTF. V usage is TRBV19 and J usage is TRBJ2-6; 11 nucleotides line up with TRBD1. There are 16 residues in the CDR3. Trimming cost V 5 bases and J 0 bases; bases outside gene matches: 0. Germline CDR1 reads LNHDA; CDR2 reads SQIVND (reference sequence). The full variable domain, with the rest looked up from reference TRBV19 and TRBJ2-6, is DGGITQSPKYLFRKEGQNVTLSCEQNLNHDAMYWYRQDPGQGLRLIYYSQIVNDFQKGDIAEGYSVSREKKESFPLTVTSAQKNPTAFYLCASSGTGGSGANVLTFGAGSRLTVL.

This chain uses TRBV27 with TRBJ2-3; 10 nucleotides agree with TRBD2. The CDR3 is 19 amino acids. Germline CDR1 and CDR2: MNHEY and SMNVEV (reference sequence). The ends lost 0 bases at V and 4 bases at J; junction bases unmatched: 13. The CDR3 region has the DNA TGTGCCAGCAGTTTATCCCCCTTTCTAGCGGGAGATTACGCAGATACGCAGTATTTT. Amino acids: CASSLSPFLAGDYADTQYF.

In DNA form, the CDR3 reads TGTGCCAGCTCACCAGGACTGGGGGGAGAGCAGTTCTTC. Translation gives CASSPGLGGEQFF. This chain links TRBV18 with TRBJ2-1, with a weak D call TRBD2 (6 bases). V was shortened by 2 bases and J by 10 bases, with 12 bases between the two germline ends. The germline V gene has CDR1 KGHSH and CDR2 LQKENI. The CDR3 loop spans 13 amino acids.